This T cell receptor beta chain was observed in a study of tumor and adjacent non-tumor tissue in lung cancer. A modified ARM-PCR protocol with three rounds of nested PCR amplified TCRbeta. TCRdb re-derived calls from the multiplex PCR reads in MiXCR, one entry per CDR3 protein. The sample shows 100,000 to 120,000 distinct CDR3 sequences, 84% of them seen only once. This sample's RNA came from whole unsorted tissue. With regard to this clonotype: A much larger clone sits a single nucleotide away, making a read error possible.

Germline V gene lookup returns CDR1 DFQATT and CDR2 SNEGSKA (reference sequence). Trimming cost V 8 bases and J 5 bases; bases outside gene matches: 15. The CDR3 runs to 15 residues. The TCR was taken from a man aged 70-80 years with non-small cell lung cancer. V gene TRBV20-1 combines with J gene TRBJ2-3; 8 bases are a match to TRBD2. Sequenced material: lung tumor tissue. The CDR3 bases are TGCAGTCAGAATTTACCGGGACTAGGCATAGATACGCAGTATTTT. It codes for CSQNLPGLGIDTQYF.